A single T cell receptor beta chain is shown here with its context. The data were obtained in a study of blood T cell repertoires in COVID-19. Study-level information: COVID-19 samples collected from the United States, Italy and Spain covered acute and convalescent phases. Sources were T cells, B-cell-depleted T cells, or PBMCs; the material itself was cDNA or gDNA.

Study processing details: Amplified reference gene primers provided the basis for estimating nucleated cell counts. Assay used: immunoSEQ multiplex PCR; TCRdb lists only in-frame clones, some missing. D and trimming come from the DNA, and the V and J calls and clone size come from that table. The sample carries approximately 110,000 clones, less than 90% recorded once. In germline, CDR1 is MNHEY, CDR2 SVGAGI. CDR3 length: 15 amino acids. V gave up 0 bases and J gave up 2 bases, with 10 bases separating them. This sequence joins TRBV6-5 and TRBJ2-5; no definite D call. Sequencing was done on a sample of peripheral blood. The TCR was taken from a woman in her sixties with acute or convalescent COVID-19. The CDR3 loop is CASSYSARPQETQYF. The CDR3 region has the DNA TGTGCCAGCAGTTACTCGGCCAGGCCTCAAGAGACCCAGTACTTC.